This T cell receptor beta chain was sequenced for a study of T cell responses to AZD1222 COVID-19 vaccine. The CDR3 contains 19 residues. The germline V gene has CDR1 SGDLS and CDR2 YYNGEE. J was trimmed by 5 bases and V by 0 bases; bases with no gene match: 11. Repertoires were generated with immunoSEQ multiplex PCR, while TCRdb's copy carries only in-frame clones and drops some. Of approximately 110,000 clones in the sample, approximately 84% were seen once. On this clone itself: Antigen unknown.

Study-level points and caveats: Clonal diversity was possibly underestimated; the donors were predominantly white British and more often female.

The clonotype originates from an adult in good health. Sequencing used peripheral blood, obtained on day 0 of AZD1222 vaccination. The V call is TRBV9, the J call TRBJ2-1; TRBD2 matches at 13 bases. In DNA form, the CDR3 reads TGTGCCAGCAGCGTAGCTCTGGGGGGACTAGCGGGGTCCCACAATGAGCAGTTCTTC. Amino acids: CASSVALGGLAGSHNEQFF.